The 5 T cell receptor beta chains presented below share a single source sample, sequenced in a study of shared clonotypes between healthy human individuals. Some clones are missing from TCRdb's copy, which holds only in-frame ones; the method was immunoSEQ multiplex PCR. The data contain fewer than 700,000 clones, around three quarters of them singletons. The sample taken for sequencing was PBMCs. Receptor source: a woman aged 40 to 50 in good health. Some clones in this sample may be carry-over from other donors' samples.

The rearrangement uses TRBV7-6 and TRBJ1-4, with D perhaps TRBD1 (5 bases). Trimming took 1 base from V and 7 from J, leaving 13 bases between them. The CDR3 is 15 residues long. The germline gives CDR1 SGHVS, CDR2 FNYEAQ. The CDR3: CASSLVDSLGEKLFF. Here the CDR3 DNA reads TGTGCCAGCAGCTTAGTCGACAGTCTTGGTGAAAAACTGTTTTTT.

The rearrangement uses TRBV30 and TRBJ2-1, with D uncertain. This CDR3 is 14 amino acids long. From germline, CDR1 is GTSNPN and CDR2 SVGIG (reference sequence). Between the trimmed V and J ends, which lost 0 bases and 1 base, there was a span of 7 bases. CDR3 nucleotide sequence: TGTGCCTGGAGTGTCGGTAGATCCTACAATGAGCAGTTCTTC. The encoded protein is CAWSVGRSYNEQFF.

The V and J genes are TRBV27 and TRBJ2-7, with a weak D call TRBD1 (6 bases). The CDR3 covers 13 residues. Trimming cost V 3 bases and J 6 bases, with 12 bases left between them. Germline V gene sequence: CDR1 MNHEY, CDR2 SMNVEV (reference sequence). The CDR3 DNA reads as TGTGCCAGCAGTTTGAGGGGGATCGGCGAGCAGTACTTC. It yields the protein CASSLRGIGEQYF.

CDR3 sequence (DNA): TGTGCCAGCAGCTTAGCCGGGGCGGACACCGGGGAGCTGTTTTTT. Its protein product is CASSLAGADTGELFF. The gene calls are TRBV7-9 and TRBJ2-2; D is possibly TRBD1 or TRBD2 (5 bases each). Germline lookup yields CDR1 SEHNR and CDR2 FQNEAQ (reference sequence). Trimming took 0 bases from V and 3 from J, leaving 8 bases between them. The CDR3 runs 15 residues.

The chain has TRBV28 and TRBJ2-7; 9 bases fit TRBD1. The V gene's germline CDR1 is MDHEN and CDR2 SYDVKM. V was pared by 4 bases and J by 3 bases, with 7 bases of the junction left unmatched. The CDR3 is 15 amino acids. CDR3 protein: CASSSPGTGFYEQYF. The DNA of the CDR3 is TGTGCCAGCAGTTCCCCCGGGACAGGGTTCTACGAGCAGTACTTC. Full variable domain (outside the CDR3, taken from reference TRBV28 and TRBJ2-7): DVKVTQSSRYLVKRTGEKVFLECVQDMDHENMFWYRQDPGLGLRLIYFSYDVKMKEKGDIPEGYSVSREKKERFSLILESASTNQTSMYLCASSSPGTGFYEQYFGPGTRLTVT.